Shown below are 5 T cell receptor beta chains from a single sample sequenced in a study of blood T cell repertoires in COVID-19. The data were produced by immunoSEQ multiplex PCR, yet TCRdb's version contains in-frame clones alone and is incomplete. The table includes fewer than 50,000 clones, approximately 70% detected once. What was sequenced was peripheral blood. Receptor source: a man older than 75 with acute or convalescent COVID-19.

The rearrangement joins TRBV19 to TRBJ2-2; 10 bases agree with TRBD2. The CDR3 has 17 amino acids. The V and J ends lost 9 bases and 6 bases, in that order; junction bases with no gene match: 16. The germline gives CDR1 LNHDA, CDR2 SQIVND (reference sequence). The CDR3 protein is CASSRSSGRGSAGELFF. The CDR3 DNA sequence: TGTGCCAGCAGCAGATCTAGCGGGAGAGGAAGTGCCGGGGAGCTGTTTTTT. Together with reference TRBV19 and TRBJ2-2, the CDR3 gives the full variable domain: DGGITQSPKYLFRKEGQNVTLSCEQNLNHDAMYWYRQDPGQGLRLIYYSQIVNDFQKGDIAEGYSVSREKKESFPLTVTSAQKNPTAFYLCASSRSSGRGSAGELFFGEGSRLTVL.

V and J are TRBV6-5 and TRBJ2-7, with TRBD2 as a possible D gene (6 bases). Germline CDR1 and CDR2: MNHEY and SVGAGI. The CDR3 is 14 amino acids. V was clipped by 7 bases and J by 6 bases, with 19 bases between them. In DNA form, the CDR3 reads TGTGCCAGCAATTCTTTCGGGAGTACGGTCGAGCAGTACTTC. It specifies CASNSFGSTVEQYF.

V gene TRBV2 combines with J gene TRBJ1-4; the match to TRBD1 covers 9 bases. The CDR3 contains 14 residues. Germline CDR1 SNHLY, CDR2 FYNNEI. V lost 7 bases and J lost 7; bases outside the gene matches: 7. The CDR3, as DNA: TGTGCCAGCACTTTGGGACAGGGCGGTGAAAAACTGTTTTTT. As protein: CASTLGQGGEKLFF.

The chain carries TRBV18 and TRBJ1-2; no clear D gene. With 2 bases removed from V and 6 bases from J, the gap between germline ends came to 10 bases. Per the germline V gene, CDR1 is KGHSH and CDR2 is LQKENI. The CDR3 is made up of 13 amino acids. CDR3 in DNA: TGTGCCAGCTCACCAATAAACGGGGATGGCTACACCTTC. It encodes CASSPINGDGYTF.

The chain recombines TRBV7-9 with TRBJ2-7, with D possibly being TRBD1 (5 bases). The CDR3 runs to 13 residues. V was pared by 3 bases and J by 5 bases, with 11 bases between. CDR1 and CDR2 (germline): SEHNR, FQNEAQ (reference sequence). CDR3 nucleotide sequence: TGTGCCAGCAGCTTTTCCAGGGAAGACGAGCAGTACTTC. Its translation: CASSFSREDEQYF.